Listed below are T cell receptor beta chains from one sample, sequenced in a study of blood T cell repertoires in COVID-19. Measured with immunoSEQ multiplex PCR; TCRdb has only the in-frame clones, and not every one. The table has 100,000 or so clones, around 86% seen once; the top ten hold roughly 3%. Sequenced: PBMCs or T cells enriched from blood (not recorded which). The source is a woman aged 45-65 years who had recovered from COVID-19. CDR3s include the opening cysteine and the closing phenylalanine or tryptophan. The D gene is left open where the match is weak. The size entry is marked missing in some rows and otherwise reads once, few, many or a size class.

V gene,D gene,CDR3 length,clone size,J gene,CDR3 DNA,CDR3 protein
TRBV2,TRBD1,15,once,TRBJ2-3,TGTGCCAGCAGCCAGACAGGGGGCGGACCAGATACGCAGTATTTT,CASSQTGGGPDTQYF
TRBV6-5,TRBD1,15,few,TRBJ1-6,TGTGCCAGCAGTTACGGGACAGGGTTTAATTCACCCCTCCACTTT,CASSYGTGFNSPLHF
TRBV2,TRBD1,15,NA,TRBJ2-5,TGTGCCAGCGGCAGACAGGGGGCCTCGGGAGAGACCCAGTACTTC,CASGRQGASGETQYF
TRBV5-1,TRBD1,15,NA,TRBJ2-7,TGCGCCAGCAGCTTGGATCAGGGGGCATACTACGAGCAGTACTTC,CASSLDQGAYYEQYF
TRBV28,NA,14,NA,TRBJ1-2,TGTGCCAGCACCTCGGAAGCGCGGGTCTATGGCTACACCTTC,CASTSEARVYGYTF
TRBV6-5,NA,14,NA,TRBJ1-6,TGTGCCAGCAGAAGGACGGGAGGGGATTCACCCCTCCACTTT,CASRRTGGDSPLHF
TRBV28,NA,13,NA,TRBJ1-1,TGTGCCAGCAGTATACAGGGGAACACTGAAGCTTTCTTT,CASSIQGNTEAFF
TRBV25-1,NA,14,NA,TRBJ1-5,TGTGCCAGCAGTGAAATTGGGAGGTATCAGCCCCAGCATTTT,CASSEIGRYQPQHF
TRBV5-1,TRBD2,14,few,TRBJ2-5,TGCGCCAGCAGCTGGGGGAGGGATCAAGAGACCCAGTACTTC,CASSWGRDQETQYF
TRBV28,NA,14,NA,TRBJ2-1,TGTGCCAGCAGTTTATTCCGGCAGGGGCATGAGCAGTTCTTC,CASSLFRQGHEQFF
TRBV7-9,NA,15,NA,TRBJ2-1,TGTGCCAGCAGCTTAGAGGCAGGGGGAGGCAATGAGCAGTTCTTC,CASSLEAGGGNEQFF
TRBV2,TRBD2,14,few,TRBJ2-1,TGTGCCAGTTTACTAGCGGGGGGGCTGAATGAGCAGTTCTTC,CASLLAGGLNEQFF
TRBV7-2,NA,15,NA,TRBJ2-1,TGTGCCAGCAGCAACTACAACTTAAATGTTAAGCCTCAGTTCTTC,CASSNYNLNVKPQFF
TRBV19,NA,14,NA,TRBJ2-1,TGTGCCAGTAGTGAAGGGGGTTCCTACAATGAGCAGTTCTTC,CASSEGGSYNEQFF
TRBV28,NA,13,NA,TRBJ2-7,TGTGCCAGCAGTCTAGGAGGATTTTACGAGCAGTACTTC,CASSLGGFYEQYF
TRBV6-5,NA,15,NA,TRBJ2-7,TGTGCCAGCAGTTACACGACAGGAAGCTCCTACGAGCAGTACTTC,CASSYTTGSSYEQYF
TRBV12-3/TRBV12-4,NA,12,NA,TRBJ1-1,TGTGCCAGCAGCCCCCTGAGCACTGAAGCTTTCTTT,CASSPLSTEAFF